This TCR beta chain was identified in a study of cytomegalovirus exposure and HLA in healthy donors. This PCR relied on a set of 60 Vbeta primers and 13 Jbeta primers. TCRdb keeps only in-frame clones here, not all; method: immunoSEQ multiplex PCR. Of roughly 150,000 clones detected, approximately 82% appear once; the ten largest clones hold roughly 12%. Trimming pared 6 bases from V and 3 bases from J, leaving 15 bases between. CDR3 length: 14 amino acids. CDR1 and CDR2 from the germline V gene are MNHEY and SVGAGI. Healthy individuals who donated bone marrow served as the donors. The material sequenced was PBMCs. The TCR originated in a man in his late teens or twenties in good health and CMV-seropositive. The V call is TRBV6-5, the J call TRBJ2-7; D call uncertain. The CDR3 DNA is TGTGCCAGCAGGGAGCTTGGAGAGTACTACGAGCAGTACTTC. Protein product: CASRELGEYYEQYF.